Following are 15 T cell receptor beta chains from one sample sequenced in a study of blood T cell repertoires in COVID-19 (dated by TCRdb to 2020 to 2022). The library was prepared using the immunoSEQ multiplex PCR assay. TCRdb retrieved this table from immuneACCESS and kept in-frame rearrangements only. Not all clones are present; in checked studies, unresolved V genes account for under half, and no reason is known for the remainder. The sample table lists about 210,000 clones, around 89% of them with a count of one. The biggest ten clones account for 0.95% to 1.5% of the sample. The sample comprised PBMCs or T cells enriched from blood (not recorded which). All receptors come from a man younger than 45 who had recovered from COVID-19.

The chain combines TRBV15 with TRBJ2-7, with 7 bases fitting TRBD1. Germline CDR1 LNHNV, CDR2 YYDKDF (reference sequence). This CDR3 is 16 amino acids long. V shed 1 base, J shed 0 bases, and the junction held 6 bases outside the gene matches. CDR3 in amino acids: CATSRARDRSSYEQYF. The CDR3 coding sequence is TGTGCCACCAGCAGAGCACGGGACAGAAGCTCCTACGAGCAGTACTTC. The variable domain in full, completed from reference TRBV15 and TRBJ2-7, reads DAMVIQNPRYQVTQFGKPVTLSCSQTLNHNVMYWYQQKSSQAPKLLFHYYDKDFNNEADTPDNFQSRRPNTSFCFLDIRSPGLGDTAMYLCATSRARDRSSYEQYFGPGTRLTVT.

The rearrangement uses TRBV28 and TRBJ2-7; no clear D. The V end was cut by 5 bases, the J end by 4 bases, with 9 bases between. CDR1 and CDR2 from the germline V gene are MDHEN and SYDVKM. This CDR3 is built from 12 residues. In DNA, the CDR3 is TGTGCCAGCAGTCCAGCGAAGTACGAGCAGTACTTC. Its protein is CASSPAKYEQYF.

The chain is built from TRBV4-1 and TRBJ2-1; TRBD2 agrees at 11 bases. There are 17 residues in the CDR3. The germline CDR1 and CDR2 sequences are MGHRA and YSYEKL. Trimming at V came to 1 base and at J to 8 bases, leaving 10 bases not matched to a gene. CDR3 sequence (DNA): TGCGCCAGCAGCCAAGCCGTTAGCGGGGGGGCGAGGGATGAGCAGTTCTTC. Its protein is CASSQAVSGGARDEQFF.

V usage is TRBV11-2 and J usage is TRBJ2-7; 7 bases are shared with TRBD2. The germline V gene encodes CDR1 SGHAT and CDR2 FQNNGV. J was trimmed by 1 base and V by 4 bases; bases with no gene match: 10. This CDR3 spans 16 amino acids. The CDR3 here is CASSSRLAAASYEQYF. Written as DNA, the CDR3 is TGTGCCAGCAGCTCGAGACTAGCTGCGGCTTCCTACGAGCAGTACTTC.

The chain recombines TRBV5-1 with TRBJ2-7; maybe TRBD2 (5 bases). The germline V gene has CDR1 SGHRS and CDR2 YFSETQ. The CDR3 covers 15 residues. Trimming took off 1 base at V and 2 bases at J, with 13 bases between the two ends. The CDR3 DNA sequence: TGCGCCAGCAGCTTGCGTACGGGGATAGCCTACGAGCAGTACTTC. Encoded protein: CASSLRTGIAYEQYF.

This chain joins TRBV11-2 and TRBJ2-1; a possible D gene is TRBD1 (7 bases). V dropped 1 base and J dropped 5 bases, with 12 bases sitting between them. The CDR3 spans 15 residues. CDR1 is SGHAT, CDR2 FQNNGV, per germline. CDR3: CASSLGPGGNNEQFF. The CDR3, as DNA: TGTGCCAGCAGCTTAGGTCCAGGGGGGAACAATGAGCAGTTCTTC.

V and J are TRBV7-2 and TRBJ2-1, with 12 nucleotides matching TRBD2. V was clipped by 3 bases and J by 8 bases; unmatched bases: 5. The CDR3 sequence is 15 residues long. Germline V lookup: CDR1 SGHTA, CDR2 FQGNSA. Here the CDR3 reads CASSFRLAGGYEQFF. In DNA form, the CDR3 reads TGTGCCAGCAGCTTTCGTCTAGCGGGGGGGTATGAGCAGTTCTTC.

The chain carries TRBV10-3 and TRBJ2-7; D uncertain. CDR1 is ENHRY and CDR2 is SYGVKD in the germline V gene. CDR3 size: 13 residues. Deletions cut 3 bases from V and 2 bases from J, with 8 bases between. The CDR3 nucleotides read TGTGCCATCAGTGAAGAGATAGCCTACGAGCAGTACTTC. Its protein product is CAISEEIAYEQYF.

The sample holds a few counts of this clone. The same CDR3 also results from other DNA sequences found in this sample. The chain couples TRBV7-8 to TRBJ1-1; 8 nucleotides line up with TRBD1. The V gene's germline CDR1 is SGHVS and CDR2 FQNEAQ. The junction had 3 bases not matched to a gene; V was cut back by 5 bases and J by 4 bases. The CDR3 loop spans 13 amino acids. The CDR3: CASSRDRGTEAFF. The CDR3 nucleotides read TGTGCCAGCAGCAGAGACAGGGGCACTGAAGCTTTCTTT.

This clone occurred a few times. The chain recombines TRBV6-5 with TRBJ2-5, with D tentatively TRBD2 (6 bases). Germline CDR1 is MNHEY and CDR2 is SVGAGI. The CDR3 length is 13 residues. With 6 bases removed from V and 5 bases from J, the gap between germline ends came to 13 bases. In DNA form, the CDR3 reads TGTGCCAGCAGCTTCGGGGGATGGGAGACCCAGTACTTC. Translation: CASSFGGWETQYF.

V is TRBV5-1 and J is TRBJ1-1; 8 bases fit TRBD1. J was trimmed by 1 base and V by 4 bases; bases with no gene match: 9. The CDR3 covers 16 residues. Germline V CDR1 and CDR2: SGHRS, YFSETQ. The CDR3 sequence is CASSPGQGRTNTEAFF. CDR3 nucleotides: TGCGCCAGCAGCCCCGGACAGGGAAGAACGAACACTGAAGCTTTCTTT.

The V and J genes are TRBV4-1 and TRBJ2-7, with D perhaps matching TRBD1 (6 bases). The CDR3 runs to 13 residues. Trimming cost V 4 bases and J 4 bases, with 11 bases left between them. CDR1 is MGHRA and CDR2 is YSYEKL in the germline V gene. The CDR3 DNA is TGCGCCAGCAGCCCCACTGACAGGTACGAGCAGTACTTC. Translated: CASSPTDRYEQYF.

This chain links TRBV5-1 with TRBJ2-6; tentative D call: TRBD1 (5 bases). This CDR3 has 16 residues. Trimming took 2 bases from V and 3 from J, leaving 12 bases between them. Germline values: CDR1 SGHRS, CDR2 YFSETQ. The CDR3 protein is CASSLIRVDGANVLTF. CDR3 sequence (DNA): TGCGCCAGCAGCTTAATCAGGGTTGATGGGGCCAACGTCCTGACTTTC.

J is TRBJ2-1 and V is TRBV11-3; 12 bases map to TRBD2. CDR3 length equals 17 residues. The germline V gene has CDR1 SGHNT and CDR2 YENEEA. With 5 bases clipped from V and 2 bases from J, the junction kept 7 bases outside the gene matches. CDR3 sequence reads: CASSPGTSGFTYNEQFF. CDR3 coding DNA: TGTGCCAGCAGCCCCGGGACTAGCGGGTTTACCTACAATGAGCAGTTCTTC.

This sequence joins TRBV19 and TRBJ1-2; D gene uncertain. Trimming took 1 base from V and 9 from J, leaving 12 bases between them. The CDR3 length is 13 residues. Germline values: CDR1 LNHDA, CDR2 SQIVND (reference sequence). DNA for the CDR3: TGTGCCAGTAGTATAGGGACTGACTACAGCTACACCTTC. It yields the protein CASSIGTDYSYTF.